One and the same sample provided the 5 T cell receptor beta chains below, sequenced in a study of neurological immune-mediated disorders. TCRdb fed the 5' RACE reads into MiXCR, producing one record per CDR3 protein. The table records about 95,000 distinct CDR3 sequences, 3.5% of them present only once. The sequencing input was PBMCs. Receptor source: a woman in her late teens or twenties with multiple sclerosis.

This clonotype has ten or more counts. The chain uses TRBV6-5 and TRBJ1-1, with unresolved D. Germline values: CDR1 MNHEY, CDR2 SVGAGI. The germline V and J ends were trimmed by 0 bases and 1 base, with 9 bases remaining between them. This CDR3 region has 15 residues. The CDR3 DNA reads as TGTGCCAGCAGTTACTCGATGAGGGAGAACACTGAAGCTTTCTTT. This codes for CASSYSMRENTEAFF.

This clonotype was counted ten times or more. The rearrangement uses TRBV5-1 and TRBJ2-2; D may correspond to TRBD1 or TRBD2 (5 bases each). Trimming stripped 6 bases from V and 4 bases from J, with 13 bases between. Germline V gene lookup returns CDR1 SGHRS and CDR2 YFSETQ. CDR3 length equals 14 residues. CDR3 amino acids: CASTRETATGELFF. CDR3 DNA sequence: TGCGCCAGCACCAGGGAGACCGCCACCGGGGAGCTGTTTTTT.

Many counts were recorded for this clonotype. The J gene is TRBJ2-3, the V gene TRBV12-3 or TRBV12-4; possible D gene TRBD2, 5 bases. V was shortened by 6 bases and J by 6 bases, with 19 bases between the two germline ends. This CDR3 contains 15 residues. In DNA form, the CDR3 reads TGTGCCAGCAGCAGAGGAACCCCGGGCGGGGATACGCAGTATTTT. Translating it yields CASSRGTPGGDTQYF.

This clonotype was seen ten or more times. The CDR3 DNA follows: TGCGCCAGCAGCCAATACGACCGGTTCACTGAAGCTTTCTTT. This encodes CASSQYDRFTEAFF. The chain has TRBV4-3 and TRBJ1-1, with D uncertain. The CDR3 runs to 14 residues. Per the germline V gene, CDR1 is LGHNA and CDR2 is YSLEER. V lost 2 bases, J lost 4 bases, and 11 bases lay in between.

There are many counts of this clonotype. This sequence joins TRBV12-3 or TRBV12-4 and TRBJ2-1; D gene ambiguous. The CDR3 extends over 13 amino acids. Trimming took off 7 bases at V and 6 bases at J, with 13 bases between the two ends. CDR3 in DNA: TGTGCCAGCACCCTTTTAGGGATCAATGAGCAGTTCTTC. Protein: CASTLLGINEQFF.